The 12 T cell receptor beta chains below all came from one sample that was sequenced in a study of long-term antiretroviral therapy in people with HIV. An immunoSEQ assay, version v3.0, was performed at survey level. Clones were read by immunoSEQ multiplex PCR, and TCRdb kept only the in-frame ones, dropping some. The sample shows about 22,000 clones, about 79% of them seen only once. This specimen consisted of unsorted PBMCs, obtained 0.1 years before starting antiretroviral therapy. These receptors came from a man aged 18 to 29 with HIV.

The chain carries TRBV18 and TRBJ1-2; D is unclear. V lost 3 bases and J lost 8, with 13 bases in between. Germline values: CDR1 KGHSH, CDR2 LQKENI. This CDR3 region has 13 residues. CDR3 in amino acids: CASSPRAAEGYTF. CDR3 bases: TGTGCCAGCTCACCCCGGGCTGCGGAAGGCTACACCTTC.

The J gene is TRBJ2-3, the V gene TRBV6-5; unclear D gene. V lost 6 bases to trimming and J lost 5 bases, with 9 bases between them. This CDR3 has 12 residues. Germline V gene data show CDR1 as MNHEY and CDR2 as SVGAGI. CDR3 in amino acids: CASRSLQDTQYF. In DNA, the CDR3 is TGTGCCAGCAGGAGCTTGCAAGATACGCAGTATTTT.

This clone was seen a single time. This chain uses TRBV5-3 with TRBJ2-4; no clear D. TRBV5-3 is assigned to the ORF class and has an uncertain function. This CDR3 has 14 residues. Trimming left V 8 bases short and J 0 bases short, with 12 bases between. The CDR3 sequence: CASRRILAKNIQYF. The CDR3 DNA reads as TGTGCCAGCCGCAGGATACTAGCCAAAAACATTCAGTACTTC.

J is TRBJ1-5 and V is TRBV18, with TRBD1 identical over 7 bases. This CDR3 is 15 amino acids long. The trim removed 1 base at V and 6 bases at J, leaving 6 bases unmatched. Germline V CDR1 and CDR2: KGHSH, LQKENI. DNA for the CDR3: TGTGCCAGCTCACCACTGACAGGGCCCGGTCAGCCCCAGCATTTT. It encodes CASSPLTGPGQPQHF.

J is TRBJ2-7 and V is TRBV5-4, with D perhaps matching TRBD1 or TRBD2 (5 bases each). Trimming cost V 4 bases and J 4 bases, with 15 bases left between them. The CDR3 loop spans 14 amino acids. Germline CDR1 reads SGHNT; CDR2 reads YYREEE (reference sequence). The CDR3 DNA reads TGTGCCAGCAGCATTCCCGGGACGGATTACGAGCAGTACTTC. This translates into CASSIPGTDYEQYF.

CDR3 DNA: TGTGCCATCAGTGAGGCCTACTCGACAGGGTACCACGAGCAGTACTTC. It translates to CAISEAYSTGYHEQYF. The V gene is TRBV10-3, the J gene TRBJ2-7, with 7 bases aligning to TRBD1. The CDR3 sequence is 16 residues long. The V gene's germline CDR1 is ENHRY and CDR2 SYGVKD. V was pared by 2 bases and J by 5 bases, with 12 bases of the junction left unmatched.

The chain carries TRBV5-1 and TRBJ1-6; 8 bases align to TRBD1. The germline CDR1 and CDR2 sequences are SGHRS and YFSETQ. The ends lost 1 base at V and 8 bases at J; junction bases unmatched: 5. The length of the CDR3 is 15 residues. CDR3 protein: CASSLIGTGDSPLHF. CDR3 bases: TGCGCCAGCAGCTTGATCGGGACAGGAGATTCACCCCTCCACTTT. The variable domain in full, completed from reference TRBV5-1 and TRBJ1-6, reads KAGVTQTPRYLIKTRGQQVTLSCSPISGHRSVSWYQQTPGQGLQFLFEYFSETQRNKGNFPGRFSGRQFSNSRSEMNVSTLELGDSALYLCASSLIGTGDSPLHFGNGTRLTVT.

V is TRBV7-9 and J is TRBJ2-7; D is uncertain. Germline V gives CDR1 SEHNR, CDR2 FQNEAQ (reference sequence). V lost 1 base, J lost 4 bases, and 8 bases lay in between. The CDR3 spans 13 residues. The CDR3 nucleotides are TGTGCCAGCAGCTTAGGACAAATATACGAGCAGTACTTC. Protein sequence: CASSLGQIYEQYF.

The rearrangement joins TRBV2 to TRBJ2-2; D unresolved. Germline loops: CDR1 SNHLY, CDR2 FYNNEI. The CDR3 extends over 14 amino acids. V lost 5 bases, J lost 0 bases, and 7 bases lay in between. The CDR3 loop reads CASSLLANTGELFF. The CDR3 DNA reads TGTGCCAGCAGTTTGCTAGCGAACACCGGGGAGCTGTTTTTT.

This chain joins TRBV9 and TRBJ1-1, with D possibly being TRBD1 (6 bases). The V and J ends lost 3 bases and 4 bases respectively, with 16 bases between them. CDR3 size: 15 residues. Germline V gene data show CDR1 as SGDLS and CDR2 as YYNGEE. In DNA form, the CDR3 reads TGTGCCAGCAGCGCCGGAGGGGGGCTGGGCACTGAAGCTTTCTTT. Translated, it gives CASSAGGGLGTEAFF.

The V call is TRBV7-2, the J call TRBJ1-1, with TRBD1 matching 8 bases. CDR3 length equals 14 residues. Trimming at V came to 3 bases and at J to 4 bases, leaving 4 bases not matched to a gene. Germline loops: CDR1 SGHTA, CDR2 FQGNSA. The CDR3 region has the DNA TGTGCCAGCAGCTTTGACAGGGGAGGCACTGAAGCTTTCTTT. Translated, it gives CASSFDRGGTEAFF.

This chain uses TRBV19 with TRBJ2-1; 10 positions match TRBD2. The CDR3 length is 14 residues. Germline V CDR1 and CDR2: LNHDA, SQIVND (reference sequence). The ends lost 8 bases at V and 8 bases at J; junction bases unmatched: 9. The CDR3, as DNA: TGTGCCAGTTCCCTAGCGGGAGTTTTGGATGAGCAGTTCTTC. Translated, it gives CASSLAGVLDEQFF. The full variable domain, completed using reference TRBV19 and TRBJ2-1, is DGGITQSPKYLFRKEGQNVTLSCEQNLNHDAMYWYRQDPGQGLRLIYYSQIVNDFQKGDIAEGYSVSREKKESFPLTVTSAQKNPTAFYLCASSLAGVLDEQFFGPGTRLTVL.